This T cell receptor (beta chain) is drawn from a study of blood T cell repertoires in COVID-19. Looking at the study overall: PBMCs, B-cell-depleted T cells, or T cells were the source of the cDNA or gDNA that made up the material.

Germline values: CDR1 SGHRS, CDR2 YFSETQ. The V and J ends lost 3 bases and 0 bases, in that order; junction bases with no gene match: 5. The CDR3 spans 15 residues. Clones were read by immunoSEQ multiplex PCR, and TCRdb kept only the in-frame ones, dropping some. The sample consists of 150,000 to 250,000 clones, 94% of them appearing once. The receptor was isolated from a man younger than 45 with COVID-19, enrolled during active disease. The sample comprised peripheral blood. The J gene is TRBJ1-2, the V gene TRBV5-1; 7 positions agree with TRBD1. CDR3 nucleotide sequence: TGCGCCAGCAGCTCAACAGGGGTAGCTAACTATGGCTACACCTTC. Translated, it gives CASSSTGVANYGYTF.